This T cell receptor beta chain originates from a study of cytomegalovirus exposure and HLA in healthy donors. Overall study: The roughly 660 first-cohort repertoires shared a platform with the 120 validation repertoires, as reported in a later analysis.

Method: immunoSEQ multiplex PCR; TCRdb's copy keeps in-frame clones and lacks some. The profile covers more than 45,000 clones, with around 94% appearing a single time and 2% to 2.5% taken by the ten largest. Broader study findings: A later analysis found first-cohort TCR clusters tended to co-occur in the 95 to 150 validation repertoires. The majority of TCR sequences were rare, yet some public TCRs appeared in many donors.

V shed 3 bases and J shed 0 bases, with 9 bases lying between them. In germline, CDR1 is LNHDA, CDR2 SQIVND (reference sequence). The CDR3 runs to 14 residues. Details on this clone: Antigen unknown.

The chain employs TRBV19 and TRBJ2-7; D uncertain. This receptor was taken from a man in his late teens or twenties in good health and CMV-seronegative. The sample consisted of PBMCs. As DNA, the CDR3 is TGTGCCAGTAGTATTTCGCTGAGCTCCTACGAGCAGTACTTC. It yields the protein CASSISLSSYEQYF.